Listed below are T cell receptor beta chains from one sample, sequenced in a study of T cells after yellow fever vaccination. TCRdb fed the 5' RACE reads into MiXCR, producing one record per CDR3 protein. The repertoire holds some 400,000 distinct CDR3 sequences, 15% to 20% seen once, with roughly a sixth in the top ten. The sequencing here drew on PBMCs, taken before the yellow fever booster vaccination. The source is a young man who received the YFV17D yellow fever vaccine. The CDR3 runs from the conserved cysteine through the conserved F or W. D genes are given only for firm matches. Where a row states a size, it is once, few, many or the class of an expanded clone; other rows omit it.

>TRBV7-8|TRBD1|.|TRBJ2-1
CASSLFGQGVFVEQFF
>TRBV7-3|.|.|TRBJ2-3
CASSQPGLPDTQYF
>TRBV6-6|.|.|TRBJ2-1
CASSQTTDEQFF
>TRBV29-1|.|few|TRBJ1-2
CSVEEAVSNYGYTF
>TRBV5-1|TRBD2|.|TRBJ2-3
CASSFPAGGLTDTQYF
>TRBV6-2/TRBV6-3|.|once|TRBJ1-1
CASGTYGNSFPEAFF
>TRBV5-1|.|few|TRBJ1-6
CASSPDGQPALHF
>TRBV2|TRBD1|few|TRBJ2-2
CASTTTGATGELFF
>TRBV5-1|.|.|TRBJ2-1
CASSLAGADYNEQFF
>TRBV4-1|.|.|TRBJ2-1
CASSQDRTSTYNEQFF
>TRBV12-3/TRBV12-4|.|.|TRBJ2-1
CASSPTASYNEQFF
>TRBV27|.|many|TRBJ2-7
CASSLARGYEQYF
>TRBV4-3|.|few|TRBJ1-2
CASTPAQAGSHGYTF
>TRBV4-3|.|.|TRBJ2-1
CASSQEGMSWQTYNEQFF
>TRBV7-3|TRBD2|.|TRBJ2-3
CASSIGTSGRTDTQYF
>TRBV29-1|.|few|TRBJ2-5
CSVDTRQAWAETQYF
>TRBV7-8|.|few|TRBJ2-2
CASSHGITGELFF
>TRBV14|.|.|TRBJ1-6
CASSQVGKGDSPLHF
>TRBV3-1|TRBD1|.|TRBJ2-7
CASSQWAGGPKEQYF
>TRBV5-1|TRBD1|few|TRBJ1-1
CASSLTGGANTEAFF
>TRBV10-3|.|.|TRBJ2-3
CAISERRADTDTQYF
>TRBV14|.|many|TRBJ2-1
CASSPNNEQFF
>TRBV29-1|.|.|TRBJ2-3
CSVALAALSTDTQYF
>TRBV30|TRBD1|.|TRBJ2-7
CAWRETGGIPYEQYF
>TRBV4-2|.|.|TRBJ2-5
CASSQASDQETQYF
>TRBV7-2|TRBD2|.|TRBJ2-5
CASSLPRGAKETQYF
>TRBV6-1|.|.|TRBJ2-2
CASRVATNTGELFF
>TRBV5-1|TRBD2|many|TRBJ2-5
CASSFSASGAETQYF
>TRBV7-9|TRBD1|.|TRBJ1-2
CASSVTGTGGYGYTF
>TRBV12-3/TRBV12-4|TRBD1|many|TRBJ1-4
CASSLQGATNEKLFF
>TRBV20-1|TRBD1|.|TRBJ1-2
CSAQNTGESGYTF
>TRBV7-9|.|.|TRBJ1-1
CASSEGRAEAFF
>TRBV7-2|TRBD1|few|TRBJ2-2
CASRPGGPNTGELFF
>TRBV28|.|few|TRBJ2-1
CASRSTGSYNEQFF
>TRBV30|.|few|TRBJ2-7
CAWSVQEVQYF
>TRBV7-2|.|.|TRBJ2-1
CASSARLTRRANEQFF